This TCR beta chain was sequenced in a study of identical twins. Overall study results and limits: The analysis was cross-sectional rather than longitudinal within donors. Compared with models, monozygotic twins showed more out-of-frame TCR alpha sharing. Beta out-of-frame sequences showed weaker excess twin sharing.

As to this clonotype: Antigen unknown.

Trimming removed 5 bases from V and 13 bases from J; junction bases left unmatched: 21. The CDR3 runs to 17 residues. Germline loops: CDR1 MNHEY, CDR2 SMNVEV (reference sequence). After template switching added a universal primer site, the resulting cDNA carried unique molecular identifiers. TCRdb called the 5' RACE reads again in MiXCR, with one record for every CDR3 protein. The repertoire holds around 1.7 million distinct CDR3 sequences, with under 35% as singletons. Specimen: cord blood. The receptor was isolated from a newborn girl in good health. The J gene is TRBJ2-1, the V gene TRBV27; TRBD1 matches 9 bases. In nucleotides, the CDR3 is TGTGCCAGCAGTCGCAGGTCTTGGGACAGGGAAAATGAGACCCAGTTCTTC. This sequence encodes CASSRRSWDRENETQFF.